This is a list of T cell receptor beta chains from one sample in a study of cytomegalovirus exposure and HLA in healthy donors. Generated by immunoSEQ multiplex PCR, the TCRdb table keeps only in-frame clones and is missing some. The table has around 150,000 clones, 75% to 80% seen once. The sequenced material came from PBMCs. The receptor source for this set is a woman in her thirties or forties in good health and CMV-seropositive. Each CDR3 is given with its conserved first and last residue. D genes are given only for firm matches. Clone size is shown for a subset of rows, as once, few, many or a class of expanded clone.

V	size	D	J	CDR3	DNA
TRBV7-9	NA	TRBD2	TRBJ2-1	CARTSGSHNEQFF	TGTGCCAGGACTAGCGGGAGCCACAATGAGCAGTTCTTC
TRBV2	NA	TRBD2	TRBJ2-5	CASSGLAGGAETQYF	TGTGCCAGCAGCGGACTAGCGGGGGGGGCGGAGACCCAGTACTTC
TRBV4-3	few	NA	TRBJ1-1	CASSPQGRNTEAFF	TGCGCCAGCAGCCCTCAGGGTAGGAACACTGAAGCTTTCTTT
TRBV7-8	NA	TRBD1	TRBJ1-4	CASSLKRQGGEKLFF	TGTGCCAGCAGCCTGAAACGCCAGGGGGGAGAAAAACTGTTTTTT
TRBV7-9	NA	NA	TRBJ2-2	CASSSGSGDSGELFF	TGTGCCAGCAGCTCAGGTAGCGGAGACTCCGGGGAGCTGTTTTTT
TRBV19	NA	TRBD2	TRBJ2-7	CASSSGLADYEQYF	TGTGCCAGTAGCTCGGGACTAGCGGACTACGAGCAGTACTTC
TRBV6-5	NA	TRBD2	TRBJ2-3	CASSWGLAADTQYF	TGTGCCAGCAGCTGGGGACTAGCAGCCGATACGCAGTATTTT
TRBV5-4	NA	TRBD1	TRBJ1-2	CASRTEGTGLFGGYTF	TGTGCCAGTAGAACGGAAGGGACAGGGCTTTTCGGTGGCTACACCTTC
TRBV7-2	NA	NA	TRBJ2-1	CASSLNGNEQFF	TGTGCCAGCAGCTTAAACGGGAATGAGCAGTTCTTC
TRBV11-2	NA	NA	TRBJ2-3	CASSLDLYTQYF	TGTGCCAGCAGCTTAGATCTATATACGCAGTATTTT
TRBV4-1	NA	NA	TRBJ1-2	CASSQDPRGGYGYTF	TGCGCCAGCAGCCAAGATCCGAGAGGGGGCTATGGCTACACCTTC
TRBV21-1	NA	NA	TRBJ2-3	CASSKARLAGGPFTDTQYF	TGTGCCAGCAGCAAAGCCCGGCTAGCGGGAGGGCCTTTCACAGATACGCAGTATTTT
TRBV6-5	NA	NA	TRBJ1-1	CASSYSTVNTEAFF	TGTGCCAGCAGTTACTCAACAGTGAACACTGAAGCTTTCTTT
TRBV11-2	NA	NA	TRBJ1-1	CASRPGSPGGAFF	TGTGCCAGCAGGCCCGGGTCCCCGGGTGGCGCTTTCTTT
TRBV11-2	NA	NA	TRBJ1-1	CASSFDRNTEAFF	TGTGCCAGCAGCTTCGACAGGAACACTGAAGCTTTCTTT
TRBV7-9	NA	TRBD1	TRBJ2-5	CASSPGTGLQETQYF	TGTGCCAGCAGCCCCGGGACAGGGTTGCAAGAGACCCAGTACTTC
TRBV28	NA	NA	TRBJ1-2	CASSLVSRANYGYTF	TGTGCCAGCAGTTTGGTATCCAGGGCCAACTATGGCTACACCTTC
TRBV4-2	NA	NA	TRBJ1-4	CASSQGAQGSGEKLFF	TGTGCCAGCAGCCAAGGCGCCCAGGGGAGCGGTGAAAAACTGTTTTTT
TRBV7-2	NA	TRBD2	TRBJ2-3	CASSLEGTSGRDTQYF	TGTGCCAGCAGCTTAGAGGGGACTAGCGGGAGAGATACGCAGTATTTT
TRBV7-2	NA	NA	TRBJ2-1	CASSLGGGGNEQFF	TGTGCCAGCAGCTTAGGGGGAGGGGGCAATGAGCAGTTCTTC
TRBV9	NA	TRBD2	TRBJ2-1	CASSAGLAGFWDEQFF	TGTGCCAGCAGTGCCGGACTAGCGGGGTTTTGGGATGAGCAGTTCTTC
TRBV25-1	NA	NA	TRBJ2-3	CASSRAGHGLDTQYF	TGTGCCAGCAGTAGAGCCGGACACGGTTTGGATACGCAGTATTTT
TRBV6-5	NA	NA	TRBJ1-5	CASSYRLGDQPQHF	TGTGCCAGCAGTTACCGGCTAGGGGATCAGCCCCAGCATTTT
TRBV7-2	once	TRBD1	TRBJ1-2	CASSLVGQGGYGYTF	TGTGCCAGCAGCTTAGTGGGACAGGGGGGATATGGCTACACCTTC
TRBV7-9	NA	TRBD1	TRBJ1-2	CASSSRTGGGGYTF	TGTGCCAGCAGCTCGAGGACAGGGGGTGGTGGCTACACCTTC
TRBV19	NA	TRBD1	TRBJ1-2	CASSRQGTNYGYTF	TGTGCCAGTAGTCGACAGGGAACTAACTATGGCTACACCTTC
TRBV28	NA	NA	TRBJ1-4	CASTSDRRNEKLFF	TGTGCCAGCACCTCGGACAGAAGGAATGAAAAACTGTTTTTT
TRBV19	NA	TRBD1	TRBJ2-7	CASSKETGGTLSYEQYF	TGTGCCAGTAGTAAGGAGACAGGGGGAACTCTATCCTACGAGCAGTACTTC
TRBV15	NA	NA	TRBJ2-5	CATSRDRSYQETQYF	TGTGCCACCAGCAGAGATCGGTCCTACCAAGAGACCCAGTACTTC
TRBV5-1	NA	TRBD2	TRBJ2-5	CASSLVLAGQETQYF	TGCGCCAGCAGCTTGGTACTAGCGGGGCAAGAGACCCAGTACTTC
TRBV10-3	once	NA	TRBJ1-1	CAIRDSTGSSEAFF	TGTGCCATCAGGGACAGTACAGGGTCTTCTGAAGCTTTCTTT
TRBV7-8	NA	TRBD2	TRBJ2-7	CASSLGLAGSIPYEQYF	TGTGCCAGCAGCTTGGGACTAGCGGGATCGATTCCCTACGAGCAGTACTTC
TRBV7-6	NA	TRBD1	TRBJ1-2	CASSFGDSVYGYTF	TGTGCCAGCAGCTTCGGGGACAGCGTCTATGGCTACACCTTC
TRBV6-6	NA	NA	TRBJ2-1	CASSSGLDNEQFF	TGTGCCAGCAGTTCGGGACTGGACAATGAGCAGTTCTTC
TRBV5-6	few	NA	TRBJ2-5	CASSSPTGRETQYF	TGTGCCAGCAGCTCCCCGACAGGGAGGGAGACCCAGTACTTC
TRBV6-6	NA	NA	TRBJ1-5	CASSRRTEGQPQHF	TGTGCCAGCAGCCGAAGGACAGAAGGACAGCCCCAGCATTTT
TRBV19	few	TRBD1	TRBJ2-1	CASSGDRELHNEQFF	TGTGCCAGTAGTGGCGACAGGGAACTCCACAATGAGCAGTTCTTC
TRBV27	NA	NA	TRBJ1-4	CASSSRNEKLFF	TGTGCCAGCAGTTCCCGTAATGAAAAACTGTTTTTT
TRBV19	NA	NA	TRBJ1-2	CASSIAPSGYTF	TGTGCCAGTAGTATAGCTCCGAGTGGCTACACCTTC
TRBV5-5	NA	TRBD1	TRBJ2-7	CASSLRDREIDEQYF	TGTGCCAGCAGCCTCCGGGACAGGGAAATTGACGAGCAGTACTTC
TRBV28	NA	TRBD2	TRBJ2-1	CASTVGLAGYPEQFF	TGTGCCAGCACCGTGGGACTAGCGGGCTACCCTGAGCAGTTCTTC
TRBV27	NA	TRBD2	TRBJ2-3	CASSPAGAPTTDTQYF	TGTGCCAGCAGTCCTGCGGGAGCTCCGACCACAGATACGCAGTATTTT
TRBV11-2	NA	TRBD2	TRBJ2-1	CASSSTGTRYVRKGFF	TGTGCCAGCAGCTCGACCGGGACTAGATACGTACGAAAAGGGTTCTTC
TRBV2	NA	TRBD1	TRBJ2-7	CASSQQGGVDYEQYF	TGTGCCAGCAGTCAACAGGGGGGCGTCGACTACGAGCAGTACTTC
TRBV4-3	NA	NA	TRBJ2-5	CASSQALRQETQYF	TGCGCCAGCAGCCAAGCCCTGCGCCAAGAGACCCAGTACTTC
TRBV6-5	NA	NA	TRBJ2-2	CASSYSLPLGTGELFF	TGTGCCAGCAGTTACTCACTACCATTGGGCACCGGGGAGCTGTTTTTT
TRBV7-8	NA	NA	TRBJ2-2	CASSFGQNTGELFF	TGTGCCAGCAGCTTTGGACAGAACACCGGGGAGCTGTTTTTT
TRBV2	NA	TRBD1	TRBJ2-7	CASSATGGYEQYF	TGTGCCAGCAGTGCTACAGGGGGCTACGAGCAGTACTTC
TRBV18	NA	NA	TRBJ2-3	CASSPSSDTQYF	TGTGCCAGCTCACCATCATCAGATACGCAGTATTTT
TRBV6-5	NA	NA	TRBJ2-7	CASSTGSYEQYF	TGTGCCAGCAGCACAGGGAGCTACGAGCAGTACTTC